This record concerns one TCR beta chain sequence. The beta constant-region primer was an equimolar mix of two oligonucleotides covering TRBC1 and TRBC2. Nested alpha and beta constant-region primers with the SP2 primer drove four PCR rounds on ligated cDNA. Via MiXCR, TCRdb re-called the UMI-ligation and nested PCR reads, giving one row per CDR3 protein. This sample has approximately 80,000 distinct CDR3 sequences, with 9% to 9.5% found just once. The data originate from a study of naive and memory T cell subsets. In germline, CDR1 is KGHDR, CDR2 SFDVKD. With 4 bases removed from V and 13 bases from J, the gap between germline ends came to 20 bases. The CDR3 is 14 residues long. Cells stained for CD3, CD4, CD8, CD45RA and CD27 were sorted into four subsets.

This chain links TRBV24-1 with TRBJ2-3; D is perhaps TRBD1 or TRBD2 (5 bases each). The receptor's source is a human donor in good health. What was sequenced was naive CD8+ T cells from blood. In DNA form, the CDR3 reads TGTGCCACCAGTGACCCCGGGACGACCGAAAGGAAGTATTTT. It encodes CATSDPGTTERKYF.